One and the same sample provided the 31 T cell receptor beta chains below, sequenced in a study of vaccination and CD4 T cells after COVID-19. Their target antigens are unknown. Treatment noted: approximately 10-day PBMC culture with coronavirus spike peptide pools or control peptides (ViraFEST assay). Scientists ran DNA taken from cultured CD4+ T cells through the Oncomine TCR Beta short-read assay for sequencing. TCRdb used MiXCR to reprocess the PCR reads, holding one entry per CDR3 protein. The repertoire includes nearly 15,000 distinct CDR3 sequences, roughly 50% of them detected once, and 9% to 15% sits in the top ten. Material: CD4+ T cells from blood, cultured in vitro. These TCRs come from a human donor who had recovered from COVID-19.

The chain has TRBV28 and TRBJ2-7; 8 bases are a match to TRBD1. This CDR3 has 14 residues. CDR1 is MDHEN, CDR2 SYDVKM, per germline. With 6 bases clipped from V and 3 bases from J, the junction kept 7 bases outside the gene matches. In DNA form, the CDR3 reads TGTGCCAGCAGCCGGACAGGGAAGCTCTACGAGCAGTACTTC. Amino acids: CASSRTGKLYEQYF.

This chain links TRBV5-1 with TRBJ2-5; 14 nucleotides line up with TRBD2. Unmatched junction bases numbered 6, after V lost 5 bases and J lost 9 bases. The CDR3 is made up of 14 amino acids. Germline V gene data show CDR1 as SGHRS and CDR2 as YFSETQ. CDR3 sequence reads: CASSLTSGGAAQYF. The CDR3 DNA reads as TGCGCCAGCAGTTTGACTAGCGGGGGGGCAGCCCAGTACTTC.

V usage is TRBV28 and J usage is TRBJ1-6; no reliable D call. V lost 1 base, J lost 6 bases, and 16 bases lay in between. Germline CDR1 MDHEN, CDR2 SYDVKM. This CDR3 contains 17 residues. CDR3 region: CASSLFSRSYINSPLHF. For the CDR3, the DNA is TGTGCCAGCAGTTTATTCTCGCGCTCCTATATTAATTCACCCCTCCACTTT.

This chain uses TRBV20-1 with TRBJ2-7, with 9 bases aligning to TRBD1. Trimming removed 3 bases from V and 2 bases from J; junction bases left unmatched: 5. Per the germline V gene, CDR1 is DFQATT and CDR2 is SNEGSKA (reference sequence). This CDR3 is built from 14 residues. CDR3 nucleotide sequence: TGCAGTGCTAGTTTGGGACAGGGAGCCTACGAGCAGTACTTC. This gives the protein CSASLGQGAYEQYF.

The J gene is TRBJ1-6, the V gene TRBV6-2 or TRBV6-3; a possible D gene is TRBD1 (6 bases). The CDR3 is 15 residues long. V shed 3 bases and J shed 8 bases, with 14 bases lying between them. Germline V gene sequence: CDR1 MNHEY, CDR2 SVGEGT. Here the CDR3 DNA reads TGTGCCAGCAGTTATTACGGGACATCGGATTCACCCCTCCACTTT. This encodes CASSYYGTSDSPLHF.

This clonotype was picked up a small number of times. V is TRBV6-2 or TRBV6-3 and J is TRBJ2-5, with D possibly being TRBD1 or TRBD2 (6 bases each). The V end lost 2 bases, the J end lost 5 bases, and 12 bases lay between the germline ends. The CDR3 loop spans 14 amino acids. Germline CDR1 reads MNHEY; CDR2 reads SVGEGT. CDR3 in DNA: TGTGCCAGCAGTTACCCAACAGGGAGGGAGACCCAGTACTTC. Residues: CASSYPTGRETQYF.

The chain employs TRBV20-1 and TRBJ1-2; no clear D. Germline V lookup: CDR1 DFQATT, CDR2 SNEGSKA (reference sequence). V lost 0 bases and J 8 bases, leaving 10 bases between the germline ends. This CDR3 is 12 amino acids long. The CDR3 sequence: CSARDGQRGYTF. The CDR3 nucleotides read TGCAGTGCTAGAGATGGCCAACGAGGCTACACCTTC.

The chain employs TRBV19 and TRBJ1-5, with D perhaps matching TRBD1 (5 bases). The CDR3 runs to 14 residues. The V gene's germline CDR1 is LNHDA and CDR2 SQIVND (reference sequence). Trimming took off 6 bases at V and 2 bases at J, with 11 bases between the two ends. CDR3: CASSRPGGNQPQHF. In DNA form, the CDR3 reads TGTGCCAGTAGCCGCCCGGGGGGCAATCAGCCCCAGCATTTT.

The rearrangement joins TRBV4-2 to TRBJ2-7; 16 nucleotides agree with TRBD2. Per the germline V gene, CDR1 is LGHNA and CDR2 is YNFKEQ. This CDR3 has 19 residues. The ends lost 3 bases at V and 3 bases at J; junction bases unmatched: 11. CDR3 amino acids: CASSQGTSGRANYGYEQYF. The CDR3, as DNA: TGTGCCAGCAGCCAGGGGACTAGCGGGAGGGCAAATTATGGCTACGAGCAGTACTTC.

The V call is TRBV29-1, the J call TRBJ2-2, with 9 bases fitting TRBD1. V lost 4 bases to trimming and J lost 4 bases; unmatched junction nucleotides: 4. This CDR3 spans 14 amino acids. Germline CDR1 is SQVTM and CDR2 is ANQGSEA. CDR3: CSVGTGVATGELFF. The CDR3 nucleotides read TGCAGCGTTGGGACAGGGGTGGCCACCGGGGAGCTGTTTTTT.

The rearrangement uses TRBV4-1 and TRBJ2-2; D ambiguous. The germline CDR1 and CDR2 sequences are MGHRA and YSYEKL. With 5 bases removed from V and 3 bases from J, the gap between germline ends came to 4 bases. The CDR3 runs 12 residues. CDR3 in amino acids: CASSSHTGELFF. DNA of the CDR3: TGCGCCAGCAGCTCCCACACCGGGGAGCTGTTTTTT.

The chain carries TRBV12-3 or TRBV12-4 and TRBJ2-5; 9 bases agree with TRBD2. J gave up 5 bases and V 7 bases, and 8 bases lay outside the gene matches. The CDR3 spans 14 residues. CDR3 protein: CASKQRTSDETQYF. CDR3 coding DNA: TGTGCCAGCAAGCAAAGGACTAGCGATGAGACCCAGTACTTC.

This clonotype was seen once. The genes are TRBV18 and TRBJ2-5; D not resolved. Looked up from germline, CDR1 is KGHSH and CDR2 is LQKENI. V lost 2 bases, J lost 5 bases, and 15 bases lay in between. The CDR3 is 15 amino acids. This CDR3 is CASSPDTSARETQYF. The CDR3 region has the DNA TGTGCCAGCTCACCAGACACTTCAGCGAGGGAGACCCAGTACTTC.

This clonotype was counted a few times. The J gene is TRBJ2-7, the V gene TRBV15; either TRBD1 or TRBD2 may supply D (5 bases each). Trimming took off 0 bases at V and 0 bases at J, with 12 bases between the two ends. There are 16 residues in the CDR3. Germline V gene sequence: CDR1 LNHNV, CDR2 YYDKDF (reference sequence). CDR3 region: CATSRDRSGSSYEQYF. In DNA, the CDR3 is TGTGCCACCAGCAGAGATCGGTCAGGGAGCTCCTACGAGCAGTACTTC.

V and J are TRBV27 and TRBJ2-7, with no clear D. Germline CDR1 reads MNHEY; CDR2 reads SMNVEV (reference sequence). CDR3 length equals 15 residues. V dropped 5 bases and J dropped 2 bases, with 16 bases sitting between them. CDR3: CASSQVLGSTYEQYF. The CDR3 DNA is TGTGCCAGCAGTCAAGTCCTAGGGTCGACCTACGAGCAGTACTTC.

The V call is TRBV14, the J call TRBJ2-1; no clear D. Trimming cost V 1 base and J 4 bases, with 11 bases left between them. The CDR3 spans 15 residues. Looked up from germline, CDR1 is SGHDN and CDR2 is FVKESK. The CDR3 loop reads CASSQVGQLYNEQFF. DNA for the CDR3: TGTGCCAGCAGCCAAGTGGGTCAGCTATACAATGAGCAGTTCTTC. Together with reference TRBV14 and TRBJ2-1, the CDR3 gives the full variable domain: EAGVTQFPSHSVIEKGQTVTLRCDPISGHDNLYWYRRVMGKEIKFLLHFVKESKQDESGMPNNRFLAERTGGTYSTLKVQPAELEDSGVYFCASSQVGQLYNEQFFGPGTRLTVL.

This clonotype was observed a handful of times. The gene calls are TRBV10-2 and TRBJ1-5, with D possibly TRBD1 on 6 matching bases. Germline values: CDR1 WSHSY, CDR2 SAAADI. The CDR3 consists of 16 residues. Trimming cost V 6 bases and J 2 bases, with 17 bases left between them. CDR3 sequence: CASSLAGGGGNQPQHF. The CDR3 nucleotides are TGCGCCAGCAGCCTCGCTGGAGGGGGTGGCAATCAGCCCCAGCATTTT.

The CDR3 bases are TGTGCCAGCGCAAGAAACACCATATATTTT. This sequence encodes CASARNTIYF. This chain connects TRBV2 to TRBJ1-3; unclear D gene. The CDR3 has 10 amino acids. With 8 bases removed from V and 5 bases from J, the gap between germline ends came to 4 bases. CDR1 and CDR2 from the germline V gene are SNHLY and FYNNEI.

This clonotype turned up a few times. The chain uses TRBV6-1 and TRBJ1-2; 8 bases are a match to TRBD1. With V trimmed by 5 bases and J by 8 bases, 13 bases remained unmatched. This CDR3 comprises 15 residues. The germline V gene encodes CDR1 MNHNS and CDR2 SASEGT. The CDR3 spells CASSPDRARRWGYTF. CDR3 in DNA: TGTGCCAGCAGTCCGGACAGGGCTAGAAGGTGGGGCTACACCTTC.

This clonotype was detected a few times. The gene calls are TRBV11-2 and TRBJ2-7; D uncertain. Germline-derived CDR1 and CDR2 are SGHAT and FQNNGV. V was trimmed by 6 bases and J by 1 base, leaving 13 bases between them. CDR3 length equals 14 residues. CDR3 DNA: TGTGCCAGCAGTCTGTCTGGGCAATCCTACGAGCAGTACTTC. Its protein is CASSLSGQSYEQYF.

The chain couples TRBV7-9 to TRBJ2-5, with 8 bases matching TRBD1. CDR3 length equals 13 residues. Per germline, CDR1 SEHNR and CDR2 FQNEAQ (reference sequence). Unmatched junction bases numbered 2, after V lost 4 bases and J lost 4 bases. CDR3 sequence: CASSSRGPETQYF. The CDR3 region has the DNA TGTGCCAGCAGCTCCAGGGGGCCAGAGACCCAGTACTTC.

The chain recombines TRBV20-1 with TRBJ2-7; 12 bases map to TRBD2. The ends lost 0 bases at V and 5 bases at J; junction bases unmatched: 5. Germline V lookup: CDR1 DFQATT, CDR2 SNEGSKA (reference sequence). The CDR3 length is 15 residues. In DNA, the CDR3 is TGCAGTGCTAGAGATCCACTAGCGGGAGGTCACGAGCAGTACTTC. Its translation is CSARDPLAGGHEQYF.

This clonotype was seen a handful of times. At one end, the junction sequence differs from germline, possibly due to a read error. V gene TRBV19 combines with J gene TRBJ2-7, with D unclear. The V gene's germline CDR1 is LNHDA and CDR2 SQIVND (reference sequence). This CDR3 spans 14 amino acids. The DNA of the CDR3 is TGTGCCAGTAGTGTAGAAAAGGGTCCCTACGAGCAGTACTTC. Protein product: CASSVEKGPYEQYF.

Here the CDR3 reads CASSLVRLSGNSYNEQFF. CDR3 bases: TGTGCCAGCAGCTTAGTGCGTTTGAGCGGCAACTCCTACAATGAGCAGTTCTTC. The J gene is TRBJ2-1, the V gene TRBV7-8, with D maybe TRBD2 (5 bases). The V gene lost 1 base and the J gene lost 0 bases, with 16 bases spanning the gap. Per germline, CDR1 SGHVS and CDR2 FQNEAQ. The CDR3 totals 18 residues.

This clonotype has a handful of counts. The J gene is TRBJ2-2, the V gene TRBV19, with 7 bases lining up with TRBD2. V gave up 8 bases and J gave up 6 bases; unmatched junction bases: 9. Germline CDR1 LNHDA, CDR2 SQIVND (reference sequence). This CDR3 is built from 14 residues. CDR3 residues: CASGLGGRAGELFF. The CDR3 bases are TGTGCCAGTGGTCTGGGAGGGAGGGCCGGGGAGCTGTTTTTT.

This chain uses TRBV19 with TRBJ2-7, with 10 nucleotides matching TRBD1. Germline CDR1 is LNHDA and CDR2 is SQIVND (reference sequence). The ends lost 5 bases at V and 2 bases at J; junction bases unmatched: 9. This CDR3 contains 16 residues. CDR3 DNA sequence: TGTGCCAGTAGTTCCCCGGGGGGGACAGGGGCCTACGAGCAGTACTTC. This translates into CASSSPGGTGAYEQYF.

This clonotype was seen once. The chain combines TRBV15 with TRBJ2-7; D ambiguous. Looked up from germline, CDR1 is LNHNV and CDR2 is YYDKDF (reference sequence). The CDR3 contains 13 residues. V lost 0 bases to trimming and J lost 5 bases, with 8 bases between them. The DNA for the CDR3 is TGTGCCACCAGCAGAGATCTTTTCGACGAGCAGTACTTC. It is translated as CATSRDLFDEQYF.

The chain carries TRBV20-1 and TRBJ2-1; 14 bases are shared with TRBD2. Trimming took 2 bases from V and 8 from J; bases not matched to a gene: 5. CDR1 and CDR2 from the germline V gene are DFQATT and SNEGSKA (reference sequence). The CDR3 totals 15 residues. The CDR3: CSARPGTSGGDEQFF. The CDR3, as DNA: TGCAGTGCTAGACCCGGGACTAGCGGGGGTGATGAGCAGTTCTTC.

This clonotype occurred a few times. The CDR3 here is CASSLGGEMETQYF. The CDR3 DNA reads TGTGCCAGCAGCTTAGGTGGAGAGATGGAGACCCAGTACTTC. This sequence joins TRBV11-3 and TRBJ2-5; D ambiguous. This CDR3 is 14 amino acids long. Germline V gene lookup returns CDR1 SGHNT and CDR2 YENEEA. Deletions cut 1 base from V and 5 bases from J, with 11 bases between.

The rearrangement joins TRBV28 to TRBJ2-7; 7 bases align to TRBD1. Germline V CDR1 and CDR2: MDHEN, SYDVKM. There are 13 residues in the CDR3. The J segment lost 2 bases and the V segment lost 6 bases, leaving 4 bases of the junction unmatched. The DNA for the CDR3 is TGTGCCAGCAGCAAGGGACAGACCTACGAGCAGTACTTC. As protein: CASSKGQTYEQYF.

V is TRBV12-3 or TRBV12-4 and J is TRBJ2-7; no definite D call. The CDR3 runs to 14 residues. V was cut by 1 base and J by 4 bases, with 11 bases left in between. The CDR3 DNA is TGTGCCAGCAGTTTAGTCCCAACTCTTTACGAGCAGTACTTC. This encodes CASSLVPTLYEQYF.